This passage covers 2 T cell receptor beta chains from one sample sequenced in a study of blood T cell repertoires in COVID-19. The protocol was immunoSEQ multiplex PCR, while the TCRdb copy is restricted to in-frame clones and leaves out a portion. This table has approximately 210,000 clones, around 86% appearing once. Sequencing used peripheral blood. Receptors were obtained from a man aged 25-45 years who had recovered from COVID-19.

This clone came up once. The V call is TRBV7-9, the J call TRBJ2-5, with D possibly being TRBD1 (6 bases). This CDR3 comprises 13 residues. Trimming left V 6 bases short and J 2 bases short, with 10 bases between. Germline V CDR1 and CDR2: SEHNR, FQNEAQ (reference sequence). CDR3 in amino acids: CASSPGVQETQYF. The CDR3 coding sequence is TGTGCCAGCAGTCCAGGGGTTCAAGAGACCCAGTACTTC.

This chain uses TRBV14 with TRBJ2-1; 11 bases line up with TRBD2. The CDR3 consists of 16 residues. The ends lost 5 bases at V and 2 bases at J; junction bases unmatched: 5. Germline assignment: CDR1 SGHDN and CDR2 FVKESK. The CDR3 loop is CASSALAGGPYNEQFF. The CDR3 DNA reads as TGTGCCAGCAGCGCCTTAGCGGGGGGGCCCTACAATGAGCAGTTCTTC.